These T cell receptor beta chains were read from a single sample in a study of pediatric ulcerative colitis. Sequencing was performed with immunoSEQ multiplex PCR; in TCRdb, only in-frame clones are kept and a portion is missing. The sample records roughly 30,000 clones, roughly four fifths being singletons. Sequencing was done on a sample of blood. These receptor sequences come from a boy younger than 18 with severe ulcerative colitis. CDR3s include the opening cysteine and the closing phenylalanine or tryptophan. Each record gives: D gene, J gene, V gene, clone size, CDR3 DNA, CDR3 protein. A D gene is named only where the DNA matches it firmly. Clone size is given for some rows only: seen once, a few or many times, or a class if the clone is expanded.

NA	TRBJ2-7	TRBV4-2	NA	TGTGCCAGCAGCCAAGTACTTGCCGGCGCCTACGAGCAGTACTTC	CASSQVLAGAYEQYF
TRBD2	TRBJ2-3	TRBV9	NA	TGTGCCAGCAGTGGACTAGCGGGGATGGGAGATACGCAGTATTTT	CASSGLAGMGDTQYF
TRBD1	TRBJ2-6	TRBV15	NA	TGTGCCACCAGCAGAAGAGAGGCCTTAGGGACAGTGAGCTCTGGGGCCAACGTCCTGACTTTC	CATSRREALGTVSSGANVLTF
NA	TRBJ1-2	TRBV19	few	TGTGCCAGTAGTCCCCGGGACAACTATGGCTACACCTTC	CASSPRDNYGYTF
NA	TRBJ2-1	TRBV29-1	NA	TGCAGCGTTCAGACGGGTCTCTCCTACAATGAGCAGTTCTTC	CSVQTGLSYNEQFF
NA	TRBJ1-3	TRBV29-1	NA	TGCAGCGTTATGGAGTTGTCTGGAAACACCATATATTTT	CSVMELSGNTIYF
NA	TRBJ2-2	TRBV7-6	few	TGTGCCAGCAGCCTTGACATCACCGGGGAGCTGTTTTTT	CASSLDITGELFF
TRBD2	TRBJ2-7	TRBV2	NA	TGTGCCAGCAGTGAGCGGGGGACGATCGCCTACGAGCAGTACTTC	CASSERGTIAYEQYF
TRBD1	TRBJ2-3	TRBV28	NA	TGTGCCAGCAGGACAGGGGGCTTCACAGATACGCAGTATTTT	CASRTGGFTDTQYF
NA	TRBJ2-5	TRBV7-3	NA	TGTGCCAGCAGCTTAAAGGGGGGCTCCCAAGAGACCCAGTACTTC	CASSLKGGSQETQYF
NA	TRBJ1-6	TRBV10-3	NA	TGTGCCATCAGCCCAGGAGGGTCGAACGGTAATTCACCCCTCCACTTT	CAISPGGSNGNSPLHF
NA	TRBJ2-7	TRBV19	NA	TGTGCCAGTAGTAGGAGTTCTCCTTACGAGCAGTACTTC	CASSRSSPYEQYF
TRBD1	TRBJ1-2	TRBV5-1	few	TGCGCCAGCAGCCAAGAACTACAGGGGAACTATGGCTACACCTTC	CASSQELQGNYGYTF
TRBD1	TRBJ1-2	TRBV5-1	NA	TGCGCCAGCAGCTTGGAAGGACAGGGCTATGGCTACACCTTC	CASSLEGQGYGYTF
NA	TRBJ1-1	TRBV5-1	NA	TGCGCCAGCAGCTTTACGGTGGGCCAGTTCAACACTGAAGCTTTCTTT	CASSFTVGQFNTEAFF
NA	TRBJ1-5	TRBV6-6	NA	TGTGCCAGCAGTTACTCAGGCCGTAGCAATCAGCCCCAGCATTTT	CASSYSGRSNQPQHF
NA	TRBJ1-1	TRBV2	NA	TGTGCCAGCAGAACAATGGGCCAGAACACTGAAGCTTTCTTT	CASRTMGQNTEAFF